This T cell receptor (beta chain) is from a study of blood T cell repertoires in COVID-19. Background on the study: Sources were T cells, B-cell-depleted T cells, or PBMCs; the material itself was cDNA or gDNA.

Seattle patients were enrolled while actively infected and followed longitudinally. The V end was cut by 2 bases, the J end by 0 bases, with 10 bases between. Germline V gene sequence: CDR1 SGHAT, CDR2 FQNNGV. The CDR3 covers 16 residues. Original analysis: How many nucleated cells were present was estimated from reference gene primer amplification. Only in-frame clones appear in the TCRdb table, and some are missing; sequencing was by immunoSEQ multiplex PCR. From that table come the V and J calls and clone size; the DNA was used to work out D and trimming. Of 150,000 to 200,000 clones in the sample, 70% to 85% are singletons; the top ten hold around 7%.

The sequence derives from a woman aged 40 to 49 with COVID-19, enrolled during active disease. What was sequenced was peripheral blood. The chain uses TRBV11-2 and TRBJ1-4; no clear D. The DNA of the CDR3 is TGTGCCAGCAGCTTATCCCTCGGTGCAACTAATGAAAAACTGTTTTTT. Amino acid sequence: CASSLSLGATNEKLFF.